Presented here are 4 T cell receptor beta chains from one specimen sequenced in a study of blood T cell repertoires in COVID-19 (dated by TCRdb to 2020 to 2021). Receptor libraries were prepared by the immunoSEQ multiplex PCR assay. TCRdb took this table from immuneACCESS and kept in-frame rearrangements with V and J called. Such tables lack part of the clones; where checked against another copy, unresolved V genes explain under half of the gap, and the rest is unexplained. This sample gives tens of thousands of clones in total; roughly 70% of them show up just once. Roughly 23% of the sample lies in the top ten. The sample taken for sequencing was peripheral blood. All receptors derive from a man between 60 and 70 years old with acute or convalescent COVID-19.

This chain links TRBV2 with TRBJ1-3; 7 nucleotides agree with TRBD1. Germline lookup yields CDR1 SNHLY and CDR2 FYNNEI. With V trimmed by 4 bases and J by 4 bases, 1 base remained unmatched. The CDR3 has 13 amino acids. CDR3 sequence (DNA): TGTGCCAGCAGTGTGGGACAGGGAAACACCATATATTTT. It encodes CASSVGQGNTIYF. The full variable domain, with the rest looked up from reference TRBV2 and TRBJ1-3, is EPEVTQTPSHQVTQMGQEVILRCVPISNHLYFYWYRQILGQKVEFLVSFYNNEISEKSEIFDDQFSVERPDGSNFTLKIRSTKLEDSAMYFCASSVGQGNTIYFGEGSWLTVV.

The V gene is TRBV7-8, the J gene TRBJ1-5; a weak D match, TRBD1 (5 bases). The V gene's germline CDR1 is SGHVS and CDR2 FQNEAQ. The CDR3 sequence is 15 residues long. The ends were cut back, 3 bases at V and 6 bases at J, with 15 bases in the middle. CDR3 sequence: CASSFTGGSRQPQHF. Here the CDR3 DNA reads TGTGCCAGCAGCTTCACGGGGGGGAGTCGTCAGCCCCAGCATTTT.

The chain couples TRBV5-1 to TRBJ2-1, with 11 bases aligning to TRBD2. With V trimmed by 5 bases and J by 7 bases, 5 bases remained unmatched. CDR1 and CDR2 from the germline V gene are SGHRS and YFSETQ. The CDR3 sequence is 14 residues long. The CDR3 here is CASRALAGANEQFF. The CDR3, as DNA: TGCGCCAGCAGGGCACTAGCGGGGGCGAATGAGCAGTTCTTC.

The rearrangement joins TRBV7-2 to TRBJ2-3; the match to TRBD1 covers 9 bases. CDR3 length: 15 residues. J gave up 4 bases and V 5 bases, and 7 bases lay outside the gene matches. Germline CDR1 SGHTA, CDR2 FQGNSA. CDR3 bases: TGTGCCAGCAGCGAAACGGACAGGGGAGCAGATACGCAGTATTTT. Protein sequence: CASSETDRGADTQYF.